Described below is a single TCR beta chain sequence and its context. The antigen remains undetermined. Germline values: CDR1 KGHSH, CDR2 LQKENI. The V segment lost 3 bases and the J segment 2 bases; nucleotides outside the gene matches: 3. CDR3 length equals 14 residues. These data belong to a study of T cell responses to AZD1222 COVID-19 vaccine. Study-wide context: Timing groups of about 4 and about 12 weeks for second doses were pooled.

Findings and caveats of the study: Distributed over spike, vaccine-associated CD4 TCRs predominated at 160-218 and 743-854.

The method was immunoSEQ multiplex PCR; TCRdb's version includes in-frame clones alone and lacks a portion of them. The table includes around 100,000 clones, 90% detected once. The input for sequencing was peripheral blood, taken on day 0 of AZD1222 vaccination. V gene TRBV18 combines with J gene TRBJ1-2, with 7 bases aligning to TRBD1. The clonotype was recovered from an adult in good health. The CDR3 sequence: CASSPGQENYGYTF. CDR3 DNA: TGTGCCAGCTCACCTGGACAGGAAAACTATGGCTACACCTTC.